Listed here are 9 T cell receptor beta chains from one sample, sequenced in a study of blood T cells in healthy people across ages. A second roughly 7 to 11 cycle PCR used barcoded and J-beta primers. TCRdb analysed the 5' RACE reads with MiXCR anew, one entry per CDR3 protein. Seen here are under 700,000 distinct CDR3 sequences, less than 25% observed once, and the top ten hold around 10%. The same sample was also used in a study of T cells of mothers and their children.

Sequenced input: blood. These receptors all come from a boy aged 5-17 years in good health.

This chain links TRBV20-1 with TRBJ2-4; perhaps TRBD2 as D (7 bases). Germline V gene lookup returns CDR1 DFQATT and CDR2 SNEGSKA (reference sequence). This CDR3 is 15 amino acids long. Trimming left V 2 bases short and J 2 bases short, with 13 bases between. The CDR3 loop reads CSARKGEGTKNIQYF. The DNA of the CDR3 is TGCAGTGCTAGAAAGGGGGAGGGGACCAAAAACATTCAGTACTTC.

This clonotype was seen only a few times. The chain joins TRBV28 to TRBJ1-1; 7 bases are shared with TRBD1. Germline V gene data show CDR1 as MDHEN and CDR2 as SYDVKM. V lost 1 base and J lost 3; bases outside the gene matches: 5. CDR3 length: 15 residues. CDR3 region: CASSLLSRGDTEAFF. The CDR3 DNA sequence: TGTGCCAGCAGTTTATTGAGCAGGGGGGACACTGAAGCTTTCTTT. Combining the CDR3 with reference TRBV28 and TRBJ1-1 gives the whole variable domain DVKVTQSSRYLVKRTGEKVFLECVQDMDHENMFWYRQDPGLGLRLIYFSYDVKMKEKGDIPEGYSVSREKKERFSLILESASTNQTSMYLCASSLLSRGDTEAFFGQGTRLTVV.

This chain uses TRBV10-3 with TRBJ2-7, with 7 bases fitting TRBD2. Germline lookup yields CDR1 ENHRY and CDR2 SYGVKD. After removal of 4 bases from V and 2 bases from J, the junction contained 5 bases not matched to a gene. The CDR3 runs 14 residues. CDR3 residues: CAISATSVPYEQYF. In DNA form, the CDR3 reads TGTGCCATCAGTGCAACTAGCGTTCCCTACGAGCAGTACTTC.

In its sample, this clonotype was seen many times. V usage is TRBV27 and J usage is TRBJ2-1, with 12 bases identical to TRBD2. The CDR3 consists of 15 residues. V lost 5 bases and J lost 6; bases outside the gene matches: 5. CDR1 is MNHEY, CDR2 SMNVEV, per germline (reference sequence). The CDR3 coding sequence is TGTGCCAGCAGTCCTGGGACTAGCGGGCTCAATGAGCAGTTCTTC. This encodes CASSPGTSGLNEQFF.

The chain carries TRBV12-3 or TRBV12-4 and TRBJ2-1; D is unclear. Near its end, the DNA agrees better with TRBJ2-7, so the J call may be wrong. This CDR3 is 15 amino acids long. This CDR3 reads CASSLVYSRTYEQYF. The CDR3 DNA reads TGTGCCAGCAGTTTGGTATACTCCAGAACCTACGAGCAGTACTTC.

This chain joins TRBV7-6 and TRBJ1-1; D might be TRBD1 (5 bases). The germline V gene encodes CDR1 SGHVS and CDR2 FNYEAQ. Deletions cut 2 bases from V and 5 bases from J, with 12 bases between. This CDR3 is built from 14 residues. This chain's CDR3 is CASSLQGWLTEAFF. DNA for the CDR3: TGTGCCAGCAGCTTACAGGGTTGGTTAACTGAAGCTTTCTTT.

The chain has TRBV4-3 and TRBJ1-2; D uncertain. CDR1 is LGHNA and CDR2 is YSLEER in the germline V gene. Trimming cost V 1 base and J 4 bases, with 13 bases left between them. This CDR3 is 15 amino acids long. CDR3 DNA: TGCGCCAGCAGCCAAGCGTCCGGGAGACCCTATGGCTACACCTTC. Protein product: CASSQASGRPYGYTF.

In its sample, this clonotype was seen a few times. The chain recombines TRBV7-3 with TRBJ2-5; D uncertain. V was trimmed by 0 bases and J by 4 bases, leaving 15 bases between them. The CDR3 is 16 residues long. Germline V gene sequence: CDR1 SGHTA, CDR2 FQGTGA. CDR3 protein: CASSLTSGPGRETQYF. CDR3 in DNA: TGTGCCAGCAGCTTAACATCGGGCCCTGGCCGAGAGACCCAGTACTTC.

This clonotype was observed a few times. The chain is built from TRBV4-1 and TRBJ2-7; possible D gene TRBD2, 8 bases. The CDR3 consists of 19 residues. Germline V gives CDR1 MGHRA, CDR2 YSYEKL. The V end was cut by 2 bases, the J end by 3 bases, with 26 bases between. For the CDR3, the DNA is TGCGCCAGCAGCCAAAATGCTCCGGGAGGGGGCGGGGAACTCTACGAGCAGTACTTC. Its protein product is CASSQNAPGGGGELYEQYF.